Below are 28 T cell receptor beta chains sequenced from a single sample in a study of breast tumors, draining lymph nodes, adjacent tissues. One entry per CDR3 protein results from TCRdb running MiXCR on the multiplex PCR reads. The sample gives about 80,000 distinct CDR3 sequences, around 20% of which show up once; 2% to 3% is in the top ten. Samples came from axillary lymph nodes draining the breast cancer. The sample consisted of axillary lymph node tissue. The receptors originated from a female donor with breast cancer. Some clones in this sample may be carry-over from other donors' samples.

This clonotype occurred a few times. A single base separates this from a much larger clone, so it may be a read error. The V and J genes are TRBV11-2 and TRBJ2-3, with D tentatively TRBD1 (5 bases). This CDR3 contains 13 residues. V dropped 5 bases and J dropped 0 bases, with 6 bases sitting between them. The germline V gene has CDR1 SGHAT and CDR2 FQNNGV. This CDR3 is CASSRQSTDTQYF. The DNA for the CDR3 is TGTGCCAGCAGCCGACAGAGCACAGATACGCAGTATTTT.

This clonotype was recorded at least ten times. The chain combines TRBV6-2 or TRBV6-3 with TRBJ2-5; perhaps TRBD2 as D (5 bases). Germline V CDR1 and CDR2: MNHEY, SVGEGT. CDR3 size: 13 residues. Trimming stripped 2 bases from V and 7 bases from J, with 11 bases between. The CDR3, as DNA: TGTGCCAGCAGTTACGGACTCCCTGGGACCCAGTACTTC. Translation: CASSYGLPGTQYF.

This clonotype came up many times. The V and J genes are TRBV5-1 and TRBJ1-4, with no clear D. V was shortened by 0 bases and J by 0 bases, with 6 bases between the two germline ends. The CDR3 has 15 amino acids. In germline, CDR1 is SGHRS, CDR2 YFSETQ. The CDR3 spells CASSLDPATNEKLFF. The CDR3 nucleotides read TGCGCCAGCAGCTTGGATCCTGCAACTAATGAAAAACTGTTTTTT.

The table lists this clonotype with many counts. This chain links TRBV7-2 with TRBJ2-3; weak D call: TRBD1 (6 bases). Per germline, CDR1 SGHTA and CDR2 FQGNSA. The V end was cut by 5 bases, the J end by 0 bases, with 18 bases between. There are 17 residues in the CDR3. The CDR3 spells CASSGGGRDKSTDTQYF. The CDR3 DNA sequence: TGTGCCAGCAGCGGAGGAGGCCGGGACAAGAGCACAGATACGCAGTATTTT.

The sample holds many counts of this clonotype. The CDR3 DNA reads as TGTGCCAGCAGAGCGGGTTCAGTCGGAGAGCAGTACTTC. This gives the protein CASRAGSVGEQYF. The chain combines TRBV5-4 with TRBJ2-7, with a tentative D call TRBD2 (6 bases). With 5 bases removed from V and 7 bases from J, the gap between germline ends came to 16 bases. The CDR3 length is 13 residues. Germline V gene lookup returns CDR1 SGHNT and CDR2 YYREEE (reference sequence).

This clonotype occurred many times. The CDR3 protein is CASSMLGGETQYF. CDR3 in DNA: TGTGCCAGTAGTATGCTGGGTGGAGAGACCCAGTACTTC. The chain combines TRBV19 with TRBJ2-5; D uncertain. V was shortened by 3 bases and J by 4 bases, with 9 bases between the two germline ends. This CDR3 has 13 residues. Germline assignment: CDR1 LNHDA and CDR2 SQIVND (reference sequence).

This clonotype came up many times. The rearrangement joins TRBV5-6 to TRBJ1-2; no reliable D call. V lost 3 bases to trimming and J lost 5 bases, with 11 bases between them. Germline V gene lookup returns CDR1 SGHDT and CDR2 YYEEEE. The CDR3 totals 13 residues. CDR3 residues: CASSSSGQYGYTF. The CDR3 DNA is TGTGCCAGCAGCTCCTCCGGGCAGTATGGCTACACCTTC.

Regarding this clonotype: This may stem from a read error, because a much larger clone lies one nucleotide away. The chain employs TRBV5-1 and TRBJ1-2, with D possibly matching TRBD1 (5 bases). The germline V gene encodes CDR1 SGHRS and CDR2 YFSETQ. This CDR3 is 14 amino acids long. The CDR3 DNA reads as TGCGCCAGCAGCTCGACAGCCTCTAACCATGGCTACACCTTC. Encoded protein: CASSSTASNHGYTF.

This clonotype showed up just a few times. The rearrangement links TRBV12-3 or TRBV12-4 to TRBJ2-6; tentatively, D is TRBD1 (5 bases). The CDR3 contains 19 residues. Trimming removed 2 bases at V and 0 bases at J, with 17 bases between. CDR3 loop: CASSLRQGHPYSGANVLTF. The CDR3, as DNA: TGTGCCAGCAGTTTAAGGCAGGGCCACCCCTACTCTGGGGCCAACGTCCTGACTTTC.

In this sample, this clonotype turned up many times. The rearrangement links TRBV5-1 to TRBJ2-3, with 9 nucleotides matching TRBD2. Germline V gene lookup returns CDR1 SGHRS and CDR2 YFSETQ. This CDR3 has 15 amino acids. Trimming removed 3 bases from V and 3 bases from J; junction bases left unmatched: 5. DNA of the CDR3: TGCGCCAGCAGCTATAGCGGGGGCGGTACAGATACGCAGTATTTT. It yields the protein CASSYSGGGTDTQYF.

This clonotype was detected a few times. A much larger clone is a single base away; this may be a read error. The CDR3 reads CASSQGLAAEQFF. CDR3 DNA sequence: TGTGCCAGCAGCCAGGGACTAGCGGCTGAGCAGTTCTTC. The gene calls are TRBV11-1 and TRBJ2-1; 11 nucleotides agree with TRBD2. The ends lost 5 bases at V and 9 bases at J; junction bases unmatched: 3. There are 13 residues in the CDR3. The germline V gene has CDR1 SGHAT and CDR2 FQDESV (reference sequence).

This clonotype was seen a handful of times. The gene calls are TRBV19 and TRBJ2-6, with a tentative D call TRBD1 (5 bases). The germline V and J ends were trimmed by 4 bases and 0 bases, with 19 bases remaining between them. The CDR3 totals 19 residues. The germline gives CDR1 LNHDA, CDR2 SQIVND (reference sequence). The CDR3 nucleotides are TGTGCCAGTAGTACAAGACAGCAATCCTTGTTCTCTGGGGCCAACGTCCTGACTTTC. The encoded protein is CASSTRQQSLFSGANVLTF.

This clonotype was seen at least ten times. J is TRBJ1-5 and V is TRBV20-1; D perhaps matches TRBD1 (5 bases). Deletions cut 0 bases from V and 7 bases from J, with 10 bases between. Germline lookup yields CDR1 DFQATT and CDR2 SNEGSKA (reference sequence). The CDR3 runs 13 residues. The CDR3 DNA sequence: TGCAGTGCTAGAGATTATGACAGCCAGCCCCAGCATTTT. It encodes CSARDYDSQPQHF.

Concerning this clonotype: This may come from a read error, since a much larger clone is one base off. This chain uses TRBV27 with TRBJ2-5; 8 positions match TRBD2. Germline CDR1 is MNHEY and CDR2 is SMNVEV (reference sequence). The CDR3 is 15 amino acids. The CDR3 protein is CASGLAGLGSETQYF. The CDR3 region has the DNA TGTGCCAGCGGTTTAGCGGGACTGGGGTCAGAGACCCAGTACTTC.

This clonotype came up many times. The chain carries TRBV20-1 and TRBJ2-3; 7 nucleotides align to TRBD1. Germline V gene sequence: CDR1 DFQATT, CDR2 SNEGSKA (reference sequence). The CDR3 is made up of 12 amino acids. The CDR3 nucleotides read TGCAGAACAGGGGAAGGCCCAGATACGCAGTATTTT. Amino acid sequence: CRTGEGPDTQYF.

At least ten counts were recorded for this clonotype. CDR3: CASSQGTLEQYF. CDR3 DNA sequence: TGTGCCAGCAGCCAAGGAACCCTCGAGCAGTACTTC. V is TRBV3-1 and J is TRBJ2-7; D remains unclear. Trimming took 1 base from V and 6 from J, leaving 7 bases between them. The germline V gene has CDR1 LGHDT and CDR2 YNNKEL (reference sequence). CDR3 length equals 12 residues.

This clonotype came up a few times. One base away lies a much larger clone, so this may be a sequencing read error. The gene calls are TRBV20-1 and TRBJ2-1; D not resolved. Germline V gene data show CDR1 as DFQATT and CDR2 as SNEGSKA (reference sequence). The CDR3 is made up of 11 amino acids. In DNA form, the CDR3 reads TGCAGTGCTAGCTCCTTCAATGAGCAGTCCTTC. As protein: CSASSFNEQSF.

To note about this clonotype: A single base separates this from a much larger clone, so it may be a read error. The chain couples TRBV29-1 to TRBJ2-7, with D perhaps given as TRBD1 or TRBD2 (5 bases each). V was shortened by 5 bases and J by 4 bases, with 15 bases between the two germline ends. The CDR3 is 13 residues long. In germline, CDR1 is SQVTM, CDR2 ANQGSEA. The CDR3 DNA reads TGCAGCGTTTCGGGACCGAACGAATACGAGCAGTACTTC. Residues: CSVSGPNEYEQYF.

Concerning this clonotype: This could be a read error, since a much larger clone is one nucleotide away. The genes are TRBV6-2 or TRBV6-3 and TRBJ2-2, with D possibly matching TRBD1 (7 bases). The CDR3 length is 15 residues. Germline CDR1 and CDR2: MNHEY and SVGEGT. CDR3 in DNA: TGTGCCAGCAGACCCCGGACAGGTCGTCCCGGGGGGCTGTTTTTT. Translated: CASRPRTGRPGGLFF.

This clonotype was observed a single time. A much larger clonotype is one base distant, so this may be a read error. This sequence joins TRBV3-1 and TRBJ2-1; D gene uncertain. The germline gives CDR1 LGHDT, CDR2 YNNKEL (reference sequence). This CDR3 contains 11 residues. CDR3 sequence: CAGSQVNEQFF. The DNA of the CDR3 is TGTGCCGGCAGCCAAGTGAATGAGCAGTTCTTC.

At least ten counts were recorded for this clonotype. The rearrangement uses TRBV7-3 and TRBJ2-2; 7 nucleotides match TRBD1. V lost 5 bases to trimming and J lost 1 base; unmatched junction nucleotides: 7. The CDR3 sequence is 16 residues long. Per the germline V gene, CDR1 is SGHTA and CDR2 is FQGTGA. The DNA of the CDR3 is TGTGCCAGCAGCCCGTCCCGGACAGGGAACACCGGGGAGCTGTTTTTT. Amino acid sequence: CASSPSRTGNTGELFF.

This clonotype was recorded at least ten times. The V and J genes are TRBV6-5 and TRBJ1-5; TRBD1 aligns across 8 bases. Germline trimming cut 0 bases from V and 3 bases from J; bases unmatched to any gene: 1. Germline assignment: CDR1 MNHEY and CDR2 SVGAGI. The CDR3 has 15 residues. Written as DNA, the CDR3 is TGTGCCAGCAGTTACTCGGGACAGGTCAATCAGCCCCAGCATTTT. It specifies CASSYSGQVNQPQHF.

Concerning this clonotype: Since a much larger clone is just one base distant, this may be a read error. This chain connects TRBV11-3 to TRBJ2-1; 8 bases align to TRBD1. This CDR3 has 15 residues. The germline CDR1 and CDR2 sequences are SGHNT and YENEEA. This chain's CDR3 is CGSSLGQGQYNEQFF. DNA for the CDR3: TGTGGCAGCAGCTTAGGACAGGGCCAGTACAATGAGCAGTTCTTC.

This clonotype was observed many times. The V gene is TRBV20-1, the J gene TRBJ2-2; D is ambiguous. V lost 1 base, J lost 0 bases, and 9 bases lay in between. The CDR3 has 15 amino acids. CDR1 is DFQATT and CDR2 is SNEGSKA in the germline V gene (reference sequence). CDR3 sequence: CSARGQLSNTGELFF. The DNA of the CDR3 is TGCAGTGCTAGAGGTCAGCTATCGAACACCGGGGAGCTGTTTTTT.

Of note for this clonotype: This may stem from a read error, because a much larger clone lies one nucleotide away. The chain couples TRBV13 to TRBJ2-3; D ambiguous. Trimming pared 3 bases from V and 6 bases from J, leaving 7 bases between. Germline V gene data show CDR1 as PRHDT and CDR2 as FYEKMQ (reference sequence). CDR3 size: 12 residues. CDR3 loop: CASSLVPDTQYF. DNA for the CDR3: TGTGCCAGCAGCTTGGTCCCGGATACGCAGTATTTT.

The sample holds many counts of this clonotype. CDR3 bases: TGTGCCAGCAGCGGAAGGTCCTTGGACAGGGGATTTACCGGGGAGCTGTTTTTT. Protein product: CASSGRSLDRGFTGELFF. The V and J genes are TRBV9 and TRBJ2-2, with TRBD1 matching over 9 bases. Germline-derived CDR1 and CDR2 are SGDLS and YYNGEE. The V gene end was trimmed by 3 bases and the J gene end by 5 bases; junction bases not matched to a gene: 14. The CDR3 sequence is 18 residues long.

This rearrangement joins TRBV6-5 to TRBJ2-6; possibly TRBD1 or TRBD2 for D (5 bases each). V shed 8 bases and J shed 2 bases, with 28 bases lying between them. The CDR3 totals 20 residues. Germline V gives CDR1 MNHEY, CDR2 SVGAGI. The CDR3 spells CASGRYPLVAGRAGANVLTF. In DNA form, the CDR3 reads TGTGCCAGCGGACGTTATCCCTTGGTGGCAGGGAGAGCTGGGGCCAACGTCCTGACTTTC.

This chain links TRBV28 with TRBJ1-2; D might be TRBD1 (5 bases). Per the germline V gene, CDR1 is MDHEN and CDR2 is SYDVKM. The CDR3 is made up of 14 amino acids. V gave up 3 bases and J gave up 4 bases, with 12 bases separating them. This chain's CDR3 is CASSLIRDRYGYTF. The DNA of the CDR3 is TGTGCCAGCAGTTTGATCAGGGACCGCTATGGCTACACCTTC.